Presented here are 19 T cell receptor beta chains from one specimen sequenced in a study of T cell responses to AZD1222 COVID-19 vaccine. The protocol was immunoSEQ multiplex PCR, while the TCRdb copy is restricted to in-frame clones and leaves out a portion. The data show 20,000 to 30,000 clones, roughly 87% seen once. Here the sequenced sample was peripheral blood, taken 28 days after the second AZD1222 dose. The receptors here all came from an adult who received the AZD1222 COVID-19 vaccine.

The chain joins TRBV2 to TRBJ1-1; 8 bases agree with TRBD1. In germline, CDR1 is SNHLY, CDR2 FYNNEI. The V segment lost 6 bases and the J segment 5 bases; nucleotides outside the gene matches: 8. The CDR3 extends over 14 amino acids. The CDR3 region has the DNA TGTGCCAGCAGCGCACAGGGGGTGGAAACTGAAGCTTTCTTT. Translation gives CASSAQGVETEAFF.

The chain employs TRBV27 and TRBJ2-7, with TRBD1 matching over 7 bases. Germline CDR1 and CDR2: MNHEY and SMNVEV (reference sequence). CDR3 length: 14 amino acids. V shed 6 bases and J 2 bases; nucleotides not matched to a gene: 7. CDR3 loop: CASRTSGGTYEQYF. In nucleotides, the CDR3 is TGTGCCAGCAGGACCTCAGGGGGAACCTACGAGCAGTACTTC.

Notes on this clone: One junction end disagrees with the germline gene, perhaps due to a read error. V gene TRBV28 combines with J gene TRBJ2-3; 10 nucleotides align to TRBD2. Germline V gene sequence: CDR1 MDHEN, CDR2 SYDVKM. The CDR3 loop spans 12 amino acids. CDR3: CSSGRDTDTQYF. CDR3 coding DNA: TGTTCCAGCGGGAGGGACACAGATACGCAGTATTTT.

The chain links TRBV30 to TRBJ2-2; D call uncertain. The CDR3 has 12 amino acids. V lost 1 base and J 8 bases, leaving 8 bases between the germline ends. Germline loops: CDR1 GTSNPN, CDR2 SVGIG (reference sequence). The CDR3 nucleotides read TGTGCCTGGAGTGCGGCAATGGGGGAGCTGTTTTTT. It encodes CAWSAAMGELFF.

The chain links TRBV2 to TRBJ1-1, with a tentative D call TRBD1 (5 bases). CDR3 size: 13 residues. From germline, CDR1 is SNHLY and CDR2 FYNNEI. Trimming left V 6 bases short and J 1 base short, with 9 bases between. The CDR3 loop is CASRVTGNTEAFF. The CDR3 nucleotides read TGTGCCAGCAGAGTTACAGGGAACACTGAAGCTTTCTTT.

This clone was observed a handful of times. The chain links TRBV3-1 (or the pseudogene TRBV3-2) to TRBJ2-1; 9 nucleotides align to TRBD2. The CDR3 contains 15 residues. Germline V CDR1 and CDR2: LGHDT, YNNKEL (reference sequence). The trim removed 4 bases at V and 8 bases at J, leaving 9 bases unmatched. CDR3 protein: CASSRAGGPVDEQFF. The CDR3 region has the DNA TGTGCCAGCAGCCGCGCGGGAGGGCCAGTCGATGAGCAGTTCTTC.

This sequence joins TRBV18 and TRBJ2-3, with D possibly being TRBD2 (6 bases). V lost 2 bases, J lost 4 bases, and 16 bases lay in between. The CDR3 runs 16 residues. CDR1 is KGHSH and CDR2 is LQKENI in the germline V gene. CDR3 amino acids: CASSPGTSSSADTQYF. The CDR3 nucleotides read TGTGCCAGCTCACCAGGAACTAGCTCTAGTGCAGATACGCAGTATTTT.

The chain combines TRBV7-9 with TRBJ1-6; D possibly corresponds to TRBD1 (5 bases). CDR1 is SEHNR and CDR2 is FQNEAQ in the germline V gene (reference sequence). The V gene lost 3 bases and the J gene lost 13 bases, with 10 bases spanning the gap. This CDR3 has 12 amino acids. For the CDR3, the DNA is TGTGCCAGCAGCTTGGGGGATCGGCCCCTCCACTTT. It specifies CASSLGDRPLHF.

This chain joins TRBV2 and TRBJ1-2, with no clear D. V dropped 7 bases and J dropped 4 bases, with 16 bases sitting between them. The CDR3 totals 14 residues. The V gene's germline CDR1 is SNHLY and CDR2 FYNNEI. DNA for the CDR3: TGTGCCAGCAAGCCCACGGGCCCGGGCTATGGCTACACCTTC. It codes for CASKPTGPGYGYTF.

The V call is TRBV3-1 (or the pseudogene TRBV3-2), the J call TRBJ2-7, with D unresolved. The CDR3 totals 13 residues. CDR1 and CDR2 from the germline V gene are LGHDT and YNNKEL (reference sequence). Trimming removed 4 bases from V and 3 bases from J, with 10 bases in between. This chain's CDR3 is CASSPPLGYEQYF. The DNA of the CDR3 is TGTGCCAGCAGCCCGCCCCTGGGCTACGAGCAGTACTTC.

The gene calls are TRBV5-1 and TRBJ2-7; TRBD1 matches at 12 bases. Germline V CDR1 and CDR2: SGHRS, YFSETQ. The CDR3 has 15 residues. The V segment lost 1 base and the J segment 5 bases; nucleotides outside the gene matches: 4. Written as DNA, the CDR3 is TGCGCCAGCAGCTTGACGGGACAGGGGGCCCACGAGCAGTACTTC. Residues: CASSLTGQGAHEQYF.

In this sample, this clone turned up a few times. This sequence joins TRBV4-3 and TRBJ1-2; tentative D call: TRBD1 (5 bases). CDR1 is LGHNA, CDR2 YSLEER, per germline. The V gene lost 1 base and the J gene lost 3 bases, with 9 bases spanning the gap. This CDR3 is 14 amino acids long. CDR3 in amino acids: CASSQGGVHYGYTF. The CDR3, as DNA: TGCGCCAGCAGCCAAGGAGGGGTACACTATGGCTACACCTTC.

The rearrangement uses TRBV19 and TRBJ1-1; D may be TRBD1 (5 bases). CDR3 length: 14 amino acids. CDR1 is LNHDA and CDR2 is SQIVND in the germline V gene (reference sequence). Deletions cut 7 bases from V and 1 base from J, with 13 bases between. The CDR3 nucleotides are TGTGCCAGTATCCTCGACAGACAGAACACTGAAGCTTTCTTT. Amino acids: CASILDRQNTEAFF.

The chain carries TRBV6-5 and TRBJ1-6; D possibly corresponds to TRBD1 (5 bases). Trimming took off 9 bases at V and 5 bases at J, with 11 bases between the two ends. The CDR3 contains 13 residues. Germline V gives CDR1 MNHEY, CDR2 SVGAGI. The CDR3 bases are TGTGCCAGTAGGAGACAGCATAATTCACCCCTCCACTTT. Its translation is CASRRQHNSPLHF.

The V call is TRBV7-8, the J call TRBJ2-7; 10 bases align to TRBD2. This CDR3 is built from 16 residues. With 2 bases clipped from V and 5 bases from J, the junction kept 9 bases outside the gene matches. The germline V gene encodes CDR1 SGHVS and CDR2 FQNEAQ. CDR3: CASSLRASGSGHEQYF. CDR3 sequence (DNA): TGTGCCAGCAGCTTAAGGGCTAGCGGGAGTGGCCACGAGCAGTACTTC.

DNA for the CDR3: TGTGCTAGTGGTTTGGAGGGGGGCTCTGAAGCTTTCTTT. Protein: CASGLEGGSEAFF. The V gene is TRBV12-5, the J gene TRBJ1-1; a possible D gene is TRBD1 (6 bases). The ends were cut back, 1 base at V and 6 bases at J, with 9 bases in the middle. This CDR3 has 13 residues. Germline V gene data show CDR1 as LGHNT and CDR2 as FRNRAP.

This clone was observed a single time. The CDR3 loop reads CASSDTGQPYNEQFF. Written as DNA, the CDR3 is TGTGCCAGCAGTGACACCGGACAGCCCTACAATGAGCAGTTCTTC. The chain employs TRBV25-1 and TRBJ2-1; D might be TRBD1 (6 bases). The germline V gene encodes CDR1 MGHDK and CDR2 SYGVNS. The CDR3 spans 15 residues. V lost 3 bases and J 2 bases, leaving 11 bases between the germline ends.

The chain joins TRBV3-1 (or the pseudogene TRBV3-2) to TRBJ1-2; D remains unclear. V dropped 5 bases and J dropped 5 bases, with 6 bases sitting between them. The CDR3 is 11 residues long. CDR1 and CDR2 (germline): LGHDT, YNNKEL (reference sequence). The CDR3: CASSFGYGYTF. CDR3 DNA sequence: TGTGCCAGCAGCTTTGGTTATGGCTACACCTTC.

J is TRBJ2-7 and V is TRBV27; TRBD1 or TRBD2 may be the D gene (6 bases each). With 2 bases removed from V and 6 bases from J, the gap between germline ends came to 11 bases. Germline lookup yields CDR1 MNHEY and CDR2 SMNVEV (reference sequence). This CDR3 contains 13 residues. CDR3 loop: CASSLEGGGEQYF. Here the CDR3 DNA reads TGTGCCAGCAGTTTAGAGGGGGGTGGCGAGCAGTACTTC.